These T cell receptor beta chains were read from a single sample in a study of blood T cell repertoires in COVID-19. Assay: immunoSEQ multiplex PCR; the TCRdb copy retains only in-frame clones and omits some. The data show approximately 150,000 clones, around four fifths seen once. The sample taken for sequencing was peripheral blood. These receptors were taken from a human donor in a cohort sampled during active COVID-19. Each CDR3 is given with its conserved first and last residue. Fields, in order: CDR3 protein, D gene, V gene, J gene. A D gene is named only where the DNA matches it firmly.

cdr3_aa: CASSLAGAGASETQYF
d_call: TRBD2
v_call: TRBV7-8
j_call: TRBJ2-5

cdr3_aa: CASSLLQGARLNEKLFF
d_call: TRBD1
v_call: TRBV7-9
j_call: TRBJ1-4

cdr3_aa: CASSLALDSGSPLHF
d_call: .
v_call: TRBV5-1
j_call: TRBJ1-6

cdr3_aa: CASSSGGQREGREAFF
d_call: .
v_call: TRBV7-2
j_call: TRBJ1-1

cdr3_aa: CASSLSGQSHQPQHF
d_call: .
v_call: TRBV11-2
j_call: TRBJ1-5

cdr3_aa: CASRGGQSTTNEKLFF
d_call: TRBD1
v_call: TRBV9
j_call: TRBJ1-4

cdr3_aa: CASSLGAADEQYF
d_call: .
v_call: TRBV11-2
j_call: TRBJ2-7

cdr3_aa: CASSMGLSNEQFF
d_call: .
v_call: TRBV9
j_call: TRBJ2-1

cdr3_aa: CSVVETGNPGRGYTF
d_call: TRBD1
v_call: TRBV29-1
j_call: TRBJ1-2

cdr3_aa: CASIQGVNQPQHF
d_call: .
v_call: TRBV19
j_call: TRBJ1-5

cdr3_aa: CASRTVWMMRDSSTDTQYF
d_call: .
v_call: TRBV28
j_call: TRBJ2-3

cdr3_aa: CASSFYLAGSPDTQYF
d_call: TRBD2
v_call: TRBV7-6
j_call: TRBJ2-3

cdr3_aa: CASGPSSGGANEQFF
d_call: TRBD2
v_call: TRBV5-1
j_call: TRBJ2-1

cdr3_aa: CAWRADSYNEQFF
d_call: .
v_call: TRBV30
j_call: TRBJ2-1

cdr3_aa: CASGFLTSGRGKGYNEQFF
d_call: TRBD2
v_call: TRBV12-5
j_call: TRBJ2-1

cdr3_aa: CASSLSRGHYGYTF
d_call: TRBD1
v_call: TRBV27
j_call: TRBJ1-2

cdr3_aa: CASSLSPGFQSGNTIYF
d_call: .
v_call: TRBV4-2
j_call: TRBJ1-3

cdr3_aa: CASSLGQASSNQPQHF
d_call: TRBD1
v_call: TRBV19
j_call: TRBJ1-5

cdr3_aa: CASRRGGDLYSNQPQHF
d_call: .
v_call: TRBV28
j_call: TRBJ1-5

cdr3_aa: CSVEDRGGAGGYTF
d_call: .
v_call: TRBV29-1
j_call: TRBJ1-2

cdr3_aa: CASSHYGTGGNTIYF
d_call: TRBD1
v_call: TRBV3-1/TRBV3-2
j_call: TRBJ1-3

cdr3_aa: CASSFGEAPYSPLHF
d_call: .
v_call: TRBV7-8
j_call: TRBJ1-6

cdr3_aa: CASSLGGDYNEQFF
d_call: .
v_call: TRBV7-9
j_call: TRBJ2-1

cdr3_aa: CASSYSTGMKAFF
d_call: TRBD1
v_call: TRBV6-5
j_call: TRBJ1-1

cdr3_aa: CASSQGDREEGNQPQHF
d_call: TRBD1
v_call: TRBV4-1
j_call: TRBJ1-5

cdr3_aa: CSASPLDRDNQPQHF
d_call: TRBD1
v_call: TRBV20-1
j_call: TRBJ1-5

cdr3_aa: CASSLEGGSTDTQYF
d_call: .
v_call: TRBV5-4
j_call: TRBJ2-3

cdr3_aa: CASSLKGGGAEAFF
d_call: .
v_call: TRBV7-9
j_call: TRBJ1-1

cdr3_aa: CASSLASGRVQPQHF
d_call: .
v_call: TRBV7-2
j_call: TRBJ1-5

cdr3_aa: CAWSWTSGNTGELFF
d_call: TRBD2
v_call: TRBV30
j_call: TRBJ2-2

cdr3_aa: CASSWGDTEAFF
d_call: .
v_call: TRBV12-3/TRBV12-4
j_call: TRBJ1-1

cdr3_aa: CASTPLAGGNTGELFF
d_call: TRBD2
v_call: TRBV6-2/TRBV6-3
j_call: TRBJ2-2

cdr3_aa: CASSFGAGDEKLFF
d_call: .
v_call: TRBV7-8
j_call: TRBJ1-4

cdr3_aa: CASSLSGGDYEQYF
d_call: TRBD2
v_call: TRBV27
j_call: TRBJ2-7

cdr3_aa: CASSLAGSIGEQYF
d_call: .
v_call: TRBV7-9
j_call: TRBJ2-7

cdr3_aa: CASSGGQASGNTIYF
d_call: TRBD1
v_call: TRBV9
j_call: TRBJ1-3

cdr3_aa: CASKRTGTGDGYTF
d_call: TRBD1
v_call: TRBV2
j_call: TRBJ1-2

cdr3_aa: CASSRSGQGANYGYTF
d_call: TRBD1
v_call: TRBV5-1
j_call: TRBJ1-2

cdr3_aa: CASSPLGQGAITGELFF
d_call: TRBD1
v_call: TRBV18
j_call: TRBJ2-2

cdr3_aa: CASSLLPAGNQPQHF
d_call: .
v_call: TRBV4-2
j_call: TRBJ1-5

cdr3_aa: CASSLGTGQETQYF
d_call: TRBD1
v_call: TRBV28
j_call: TRBJ2-5

cdr3_aa: CASTRDFSSYNEQFF
d_call: .
v_call: TRBV18
j_call: TRBJ2-1

cdr3_aa: CASSYAGTGMDGYTF
d_call: TRBD1
v_call: TRBV6-6
j_call: TRBJ1-2